Each of the 7 T cell receptor beta chains below was sequenced from the same sample in a study of cytomegalovirus exposure and HLA in healthy donors. It was with 60 Vbeta and 13 Jbeta primers that the PCR ran. Only in-frame clones appear in the TCRdb table, and some are missing; sequencing was by immunoSEQ multiplex PCR. In all, the sample yields around 100,000 clones. The specimen was PBMCs. All receptors derive from a man aged 30 to 39 in good health and CMV-seronegative.

The CDR3 nucleotides are TGTGCCAGCGGCCCTGAAGCGGGGGGGACAGATACGCAGTATTTT. Its protein product is CASGPEAGGTDTQYF. V and J are TRBV7-8 and TRBJ2-3; 10 nucleotides match TRBD2. Germline CDR1 is SGHVS and CDR2 is FQNEAQ. Trimming at V came to 8 bases and at J to 3 bases, leaving 8 bases not matched to a gene. The CDR3 has 15 residues.

V and J are TRBV7-2 and TRBJ1-2, with 7 bases lining up with TRBD1. V dropped 3 bases and J dropped 8; count of bases not matched to a gene: 15. The germline CDR1 and CDR2 sequences are SGHTA and FQGNSA. The CDR3 consists of 16 residues. CDR3 sequence (DNA): TGTGCCAGCAGCTTTTTCGCAGGGGGGTCGACCCGGGGCTACACCTTC. This encodes CASSFFAGGSTRGYTF.

J is TRBJ2-1 and V is TRBV5-1; TRBD2 aligns across 14 bases. This CDR3 contains 14 residues. CDR1 and CDR2 from the germline V gene are SGHRS and YFSETQ. Trimming cost V 5 bases and J 9 bases; bases outside gene matches: 4. Here the CDR3 reads CASRRTSGGFEQFF. CDR3 sequence (DNA): TGCGCCAGCAGGAGGACTAGCGGGGGGTTTGAGCAGTTCTTC.

The chain carries TRBV7-2 and TRBJ2-3; D might be TRBD2 (5 bases). V lost 5 bases, J lost 0 bases, and 12 bases lay in between. The CDR3 has 15 amino acids. Germline V gene lookup returns CDR1 SGHTA and CDR2 FQGNSA. The CDR3 spells CASSANGESTDTQYF. The CDR3, as DNA: TGTGCCAGCAGCGCGAACGGGGAAAGCACAGATACGCAGTATTTT.

Here the CDR3 reads CASSLLFWAGGSYNEQFF. The CDR3 DNA reads as TGTGCCAGCAGCTTATTATTTTGGGCGGGGGGTTCCTACAATGAGCAGTTCTTC. This chain links TRBV7-8 with TRBJ2-1; 8 bases agree with TRBD2. This CDR3 has 18 amino acids. Trimming at V came to 2 bases and at J to 1 base, leaving 10 bases not matched to a gene. Looked up from germline, CDR1 is SGHVS and CDR2 is FQNEAQ.

The gene calls are TRBV6-5 and TRBJ2-2; D not certain. V was cut by 3 bases and J by 5 bases, with 7 bases left in between. The germline V gene encodes CDR1 MNHEY and CDR2 SVGAGI. CDR3 length: 13 amino acids. Here the CDR3 DNA reads TGTGCCAGCAGTTATCAGCGAACCGGGGAGCTGTTTTTT. Translated: CASSYQRTGELFF.

The chain combines TRBV27 with TRBJ2-6; D not resolved. The CDR3 runs 17 residues. Trimming removed 6 bases at V and 0 bases at J, with 15 bases between. Per the germline V gene, CDR1 is MNHEY and CDR2 is SMNVEV (reference sequence). The CDR3 reads CASRERNELSGANVLTF. The DNA for the CDR3 is TGTGCCAGCAGAGAACGTAATGAGCTCTCTGGGGCCAACGTCCTGACTTTC.